Listed below are T cell receptor beta chains from one sample, sequenced in a study of untreated major depressive disorder. Measured with immunoSEQ multiplex PCR; TCRdb has only the in-frame clones, and not every one. This sample has approximately 20,000 clones, with 70% to 90% found just once. What was sequenced was CD4+ T cells from PBMCs. Source of these receptors: a woman between 25 and 40 years old in good health. The CDR3 runs from the conserved cysteine through the conserved F or W. Fields, in order: clone size, V gene, D gene, J gene, CDR3 DNA, CDR3 protein. A D gene is named only where the DNA matches it firmly. Not every row has a clone size; where given, it reads once, few, many or a size class.

clone size: NA; V gene: TRBV11-2; D gene: NA; J gene: TRBJ2-7; CDR3 DNA: TGTGCCAGCAGCTTAGTTGAAGGAGAGCAGTACTTC; CDR3 protein: CASSLVEGEQYF
clone size: NA; V gene: TRBV6-4; D gene: TRBD1; J gene: TRBJ1-1; CDR3 DNA: TGTGCCAGCAGGACGTGGTCGGGACAGTGGCAAGCTTTCTTT; CDR3 protein: CASRTWSGQWQAFF
clone size: few; V gene: TRBV27; D gene: NA; J gene: TRBJ2-7; CDR3 DNA: TGTGCCAGCAGTTTTGGAGCAGGGGGTAGCGGGGTCTCCTACGAGCAGTACTTC; CDR3 protein: CASSFGAGGSGVSYEQYF
clone size: NA; V gene: TRBV4-1; D gene: TRBD2; J gene: TRBJ2-7; CDR3 DNA: TGCGCCAGCAGCCAAGAGGGACTAGCGGGACGCGAGCAGTACTTC; CDR3 protein: CASSQEGLAGREQYF
clone size: NA; V gene: TRBV28; D gene: NA; J gene: TRBJ1-2; CDR3 DNA: TGTGCCAGCAGTGACAGCCTCTATGGCTACACCTTC; CDR3 protein: CASSDSLYGYTF
clone size: NA; V gene: TRBV6-1; D gene: NA; J gene: TRBJ2-5; CDR3 DNA: TGTGCCAGCAGTGCCGGGAGCCCCCAAGAGACCCAGTACTTC; CDR3 protein: CASSAGSPQETQYF
clone size: NA; V gene: TRBV6-1; D gene: TRBD2; J gene: TRBJ2-2; CDR3 DNA: TGTGCCAGCAGCGAGACTAGCGGTGGGGAGCTGTTTTTT; CDR3 protein: CASSETSGGELFF
clone size: NA; V gene: TRBV2; D gene: TRBD2; J gene: TRBJ2-4; CDR3 DNA: TGTGCCAGCAGTGAAGGTAGCGGGAGGGCCAGTTTCGGGAACATTCAGTACTTC; CDR3 protein: CASSEGSGRASFGNIQYF
clone size: few; V gene: TRBV5-4; D gene: TRBD1; J gene: TRBJ2-5; CDR3 DNA: TGTGCCAGCAGCCCCGCTAAGGACAGGGTCGGTGAGACCCAGTACTTC; CDR3 protein: CASSPAKDRVGETQYF
clone size: NA; V gene: TRBV19; D gene: TRBD1; J gene: TRBJ1-2; CDR3 DNA: TGTGCCAGTAGTTTGACAGGGGACTATGGCTACACCTTC; CDR3 protein: CASSLTGDYGYTF
clone size: NA; V gene: TRBV11-2; D gene: NA; J gene: TRBJ2-1; CDR3 DNA: TGTGCCAGCACCTTTGTGGCGAACAATGGGCAGTTCTTC; CDR3 protein: CASTFVANNGQFF
clone size: once; V gene: TRBV7-8; D gene: TRBD2; J gene: TRBJ2-5; CDR3 DNA: TGTGCCAGCCCGATAGCGGGAGTGTTGGAGACCCAGTACTTC; CDR3 protein: CASPIAGVLETQYF
clone size: NA; V gene: TRBV7-3; D gene: TRBD2; J gene: TRBJ2-3; CDR3 DNA: TGTGCCAGCAGCCCGCTAGCGGGAGAGACAGATACGCAGTATTTT; CDR3 protein: CASSPLAGETDTQYF
clone size: NA; V gene: TRBV2; D gene: TRBD2; J gene: TRBJ2-3; CDR3 DNA: TGTGCCAGCAGTGTAAGATTAGCGGGGTCGCAGTATTTT; CDR3 protein: CASSVRLAGSQYF
clone size: once; V gene: TRBV28; D gene: TRBD2; J gene: TRBJ2-1; CDR3 DNA: TGTGCCAGCAGACTAGCGGGAGCCCCCTACAATGAGCAGTTCTTC; CDR3 protein: CASRLAGAPYNEQFF
clone size: NA; V gene: TRBV5-4; D gene: TRBD1; J gene: TRBJ2-1; CDR3 DNA: TGTGCCAGCAGCTTGGCTACAGGGGGCGTCGATGAGCAGTTCTTC; CDR3 protein: CASSLATGGVDEQFF
clone size: once; V gene: TRBV18; D gene: TRBD1; J gene: TRBJ1-3; CDR3 DNA: TGTGCCAGCTCACCGGGACAGGTTCTCTCTGGAAACACCATATATTTT; CDR3 protein: CASSPGQVLSGNTIYF
clone size: NA; V gene: TRBV6-5; D gene: TRBD2; J gene: TRBJ2-7; CDR3 DNA: TGTGCCAGCAGACAGACTAGCGGCGAGCAGTACTTC; CDR3 protein: CASRQTSGEQYF
clone size: few; V gene: TRBV27; D gene: NA; J gene: TRBJ1-5; CDR3 DNA: TGTGCCAGCAGTTTATCAGGGACCGCCCCTAATCAGCCCCAGCATTTT; CDR3 protein: CASSLSGTAPNQPQHF
clone size: NA; V gene: TRBV18; D gene: NA; J gene: TRBJ1-4; CDR3 DNA: TGTGCCAGCTCACCGAACGGGGGCCATAATGAAAAACTGTTTTTT; CDR3 protein: CASSPNGGHNEKLFF
clone size: NA; V gene: TRBV7-3; D gene: NA; J gene: TRBJ1-3; CDR3 DNA: TGTGCCAGCAGCGAAGGCCACTCTGGAAACACCATATATTTT; CDR3 protein: CASSEGHSGNTIYF
clone size: NA; V gene: TRBV10-2; D gene: TRBD2; J gene: TRBJ2-1; CDR3 DNA: TGCGCCAGCAGGGGGACTAGCGCATCCTACAATGAGCAGTTCTTC; CDR3 protein: CASRGTSASYNEQFF
clone size: NA; V gene: TRBV6-5; D gene: NA; J gene: TRBJ2-5; CDR3 DNA: TGTGCCAGCAGTTACTCAGTATCAGAGACCCAGTACTTC; CDR3 protein: CASSYSVSETQYF
clone size: NA; V gene: TRBV5-6; D gene: NA; J gene: TRBJ2-2; CDR3 DNA: TGTGCCAGCAGCCAGTTCGGGGCACTTAACACCGGGGAGCTGTTTTTT; CDR3 protein: CASSQFGALNTGELFF
clone size: NA; V gene: TRBV10-3; D gene: NA; J gene: TRBJ1-4; CDR3 DNA: TGTGCCATCAGTAAGGACAGAGAAAAACTGTTTTTT; CDR3 protein: CAISKDREKLFF
clone size: NA; V gene: TRBV20-1; D gene: NA; J gene: TRBJ2-5; CDR3 DNA: TGCAGTGCTAGTACAGAGACCCAGTACTTC; CDR3 protein: CSASTETQYF
clone size: NA; V gene: TRBV27; D gene: NA; J gene: TRBJ2-7; CDR3 DNA: TGTGCCAGCAGTTTATCCGGAGTGGGGCGGACCTACGAGCAGTACTTC; CDR3 protein: CASSLSGVGRTYEQYF
clone size: NA; V gene: TRBV4-3; D gene: TRBD1; J gene: TRBJ2-1; CDR3 DNA: TGCGCCAGCAGCAAACGGACAGGGGATGAGCAGTTCTTC; CDR3 protein: CASSKRTGDEQFF